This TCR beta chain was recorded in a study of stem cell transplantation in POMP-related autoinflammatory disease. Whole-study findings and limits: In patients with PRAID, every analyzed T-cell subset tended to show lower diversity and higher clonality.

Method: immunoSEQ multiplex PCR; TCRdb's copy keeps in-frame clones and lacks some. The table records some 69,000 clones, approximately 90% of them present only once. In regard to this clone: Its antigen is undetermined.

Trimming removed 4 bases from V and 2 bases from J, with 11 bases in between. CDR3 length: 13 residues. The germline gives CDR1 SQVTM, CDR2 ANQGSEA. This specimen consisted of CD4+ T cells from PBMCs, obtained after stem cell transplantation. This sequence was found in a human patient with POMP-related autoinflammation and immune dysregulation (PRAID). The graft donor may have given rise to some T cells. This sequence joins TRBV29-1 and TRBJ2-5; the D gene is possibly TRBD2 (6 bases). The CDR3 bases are TGCAGCGTTGGGGGGGTTGGTCAAGAGACCCAGTACTTC. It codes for CSVGGVGQETQYF.